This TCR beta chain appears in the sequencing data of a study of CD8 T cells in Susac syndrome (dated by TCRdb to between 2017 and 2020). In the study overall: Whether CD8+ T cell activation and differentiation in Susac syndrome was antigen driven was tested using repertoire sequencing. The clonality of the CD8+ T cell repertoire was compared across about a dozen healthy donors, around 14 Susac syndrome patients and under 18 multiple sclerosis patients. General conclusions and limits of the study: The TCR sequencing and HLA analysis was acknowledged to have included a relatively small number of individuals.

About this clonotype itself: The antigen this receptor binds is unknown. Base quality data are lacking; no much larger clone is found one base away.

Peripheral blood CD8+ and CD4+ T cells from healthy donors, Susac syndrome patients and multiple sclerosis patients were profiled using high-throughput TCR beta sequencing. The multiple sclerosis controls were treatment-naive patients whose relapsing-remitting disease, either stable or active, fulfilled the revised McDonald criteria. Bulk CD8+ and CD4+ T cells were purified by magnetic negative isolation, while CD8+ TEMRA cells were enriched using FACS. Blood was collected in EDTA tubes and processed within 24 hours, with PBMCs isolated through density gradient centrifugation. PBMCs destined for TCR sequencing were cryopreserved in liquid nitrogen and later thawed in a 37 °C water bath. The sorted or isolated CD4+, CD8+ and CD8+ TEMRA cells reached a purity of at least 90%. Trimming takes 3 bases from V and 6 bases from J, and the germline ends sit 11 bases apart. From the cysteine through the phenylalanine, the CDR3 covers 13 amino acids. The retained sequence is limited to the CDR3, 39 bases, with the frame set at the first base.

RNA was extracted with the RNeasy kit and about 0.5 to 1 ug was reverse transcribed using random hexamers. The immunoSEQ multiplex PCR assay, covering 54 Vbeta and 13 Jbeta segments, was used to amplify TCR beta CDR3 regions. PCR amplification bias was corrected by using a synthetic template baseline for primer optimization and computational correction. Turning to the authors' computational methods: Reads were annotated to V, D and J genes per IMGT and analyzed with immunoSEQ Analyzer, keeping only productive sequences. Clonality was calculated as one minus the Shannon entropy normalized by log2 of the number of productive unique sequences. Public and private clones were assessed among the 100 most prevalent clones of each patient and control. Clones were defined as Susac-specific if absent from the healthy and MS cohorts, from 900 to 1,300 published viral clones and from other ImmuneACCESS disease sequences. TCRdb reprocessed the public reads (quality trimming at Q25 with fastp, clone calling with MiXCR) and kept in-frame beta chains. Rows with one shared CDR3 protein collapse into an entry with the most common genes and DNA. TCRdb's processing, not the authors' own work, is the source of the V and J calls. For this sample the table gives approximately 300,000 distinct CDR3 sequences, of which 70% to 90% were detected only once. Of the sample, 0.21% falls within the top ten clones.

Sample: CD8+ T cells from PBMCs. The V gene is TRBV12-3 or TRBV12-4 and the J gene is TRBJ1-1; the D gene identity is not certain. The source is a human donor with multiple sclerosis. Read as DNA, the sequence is TGTGCCAGCAGTTTCCGGGCGGATTCTGAAGCTTTCTTT. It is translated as CASSFRADSEAFF.